This T cell receptor beta chain was profiled in a study of cytomegalovirus exposure and HLA in healthy donors. CDR1 is SQVTM, CDR2 ANQGSEA, per germline. Trimming cost V 1 base and J 3 bases, with 18 bases left between them. This CDR3 has 16 amino acids. In the case of this clone: Its antigen remains unknown.

Repertoires were generated with immunoSEQ multiplex PCR, while TCRdb's copy carries only in-frame clones and drops some. The sample has more than 95,000 clones, approximately 90% seen once; the top ten hold roughly 4%. Study-level findings and limits: The finding came from a later analysis; first-cohort TCR clusters tended to co-occur in the roughly 110 validation repertoires. Using the classifier, cytomegalovirus status was reportedly diagnosed with high specificity and sensitivity.

The sequenced sample consisted of PBMCs. V usage is TRBV29-1 and J usage is TRBJ1-2; a possible D gene is TRBD1 (6 bases). The sequence derives from a woman between 18 and 29 years old in good health and CMV-seropositive. The CDR3, as DNA: TGCAGCGTTGAAGGGACAGCCCACCGGTGGGACTATGGCTACACCTTC. It yields the protein CSVEGTAHRWDYGYTF.